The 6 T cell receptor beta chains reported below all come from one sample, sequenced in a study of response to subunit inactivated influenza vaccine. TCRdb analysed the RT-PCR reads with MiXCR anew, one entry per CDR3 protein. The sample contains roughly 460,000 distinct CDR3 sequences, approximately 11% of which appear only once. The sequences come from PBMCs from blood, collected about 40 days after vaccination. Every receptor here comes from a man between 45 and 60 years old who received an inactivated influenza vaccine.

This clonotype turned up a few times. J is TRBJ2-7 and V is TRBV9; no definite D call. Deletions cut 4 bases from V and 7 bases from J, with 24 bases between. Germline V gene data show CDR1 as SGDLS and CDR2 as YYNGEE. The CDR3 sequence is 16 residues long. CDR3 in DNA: TGTGCCAGCAGCACGTCCCGGGCCCCGGCATTTGAGGAGCAGTACTTC. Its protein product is CASSTSRAPAFEEQYF.

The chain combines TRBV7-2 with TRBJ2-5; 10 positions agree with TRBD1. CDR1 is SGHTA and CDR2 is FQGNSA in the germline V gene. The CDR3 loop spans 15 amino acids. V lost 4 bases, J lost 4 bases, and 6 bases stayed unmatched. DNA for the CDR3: TGTGCCAGCAGCTCCCAGACAGGGGGCGGAGAGACCCAGTACTTC. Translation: CASSSQTGGGETQYF.

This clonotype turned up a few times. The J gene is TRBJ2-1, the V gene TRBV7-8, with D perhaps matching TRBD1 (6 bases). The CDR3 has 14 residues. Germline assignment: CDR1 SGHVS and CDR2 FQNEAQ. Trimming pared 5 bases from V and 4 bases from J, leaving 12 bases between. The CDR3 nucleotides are TGTGCCAGCAGCCCCGAGGACAGTTACAATGAGCAGTTCTTC. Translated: CASSPEDSYNEQFF.

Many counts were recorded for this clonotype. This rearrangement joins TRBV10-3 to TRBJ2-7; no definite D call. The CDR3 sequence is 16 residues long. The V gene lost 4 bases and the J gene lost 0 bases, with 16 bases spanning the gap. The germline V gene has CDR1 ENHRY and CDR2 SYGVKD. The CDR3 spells CAISVSGAQSSYEQYF. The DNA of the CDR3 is TGTGCCATCAGTGTTTCAGGAGCTCAAAGCTCCTACGAGCAGTACTTC.

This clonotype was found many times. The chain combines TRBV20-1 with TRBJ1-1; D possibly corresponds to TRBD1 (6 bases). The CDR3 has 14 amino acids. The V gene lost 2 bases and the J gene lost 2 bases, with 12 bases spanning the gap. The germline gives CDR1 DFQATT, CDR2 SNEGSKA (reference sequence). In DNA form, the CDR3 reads TGCAGTGCTAGACAAACAGGGTTAAACACTGAAGCTTTCTTT. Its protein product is CSARQTGLNTEAFF.

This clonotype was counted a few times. As DNA, the CDR3 is TGTGCCAGCAGCTTGGGGAGGTTTGAAGCTTTCTTT. It yields the protein CASSLGRFEAFF. The chain combines TRBV5-5 with TRBJ1-1; D unresolved. Germline V lookup: CDR1 SGHKS, CDR2 YYEKEE (reference sequence). V lost 0 bases, J lost 7 bases, and 7 bases lay in between. The CDR3 runs to 12 residues.